This entry describes one T cell receptor beta chain. The data stem from a study of blood T cell repertoires in COVID-19. Measured with immunoSEQ multiplex PCR; TCRdb has only the in-frame clones, and not every one. The sample includes over 90,000 clones, around 84% seen only once; the top ten take around 2.9%. This CDR3 has 17 amino acids. V was pared by 5 bases and J by 4 bases, with 13 bases of the junction left unmatched. The germline V gene has CDR1 SGHDT and CDR2 YYEEEE. This receptor was obtained from a man between 45 and 60 years old with active or convalescent COVID-19. The chain is built from TRBV5-6 and TRBJ2-1; 9 bases line up with TRBD1. The sequenced sample consisted of peripheral blood. The CDR3 sequence: CASSDRDRAMTYNEQFF. DNA for the CDR3: TGTGCCAGCAGTGACCGGGACAGGGCTATGACTTACAATGAGCAGTTCTTC.